Each of the 11 T cell receptor beta chains below was sequenced from the same sample in a study of CD8 T cells in Susac syndrome. Random hexamers served to reverse transcribe roughly 0.5 to 1 ug RNA. TCRdb ran MiXCR on the immunoSEQ multiplex PCR reads and lists one entry per CDR3 protein. This table has a few hundred thousand distinct CDR3 sequences, 75% to 90% appearing once. Sequencing was done on a sample of CD8+ T cells from PBMCs. These receptor sequences come from a human donor with multiple sclerosis.

The rearrangement links TRBV7-9 to TRBJ1-1; D is unresolved. Trimming stripped 4 bases from V and 5 bases from J, with 14 bases between. The germline gives CDR1 SEHNR, CDR2 FQNEAQ (reference sequence). The CDR3 runs 14 residues. CDR3 nucleotides: TGTGCCAGCAGCTCTCCCGGAGGTGGGACTGAAGCTTTCTTT. This encodes CASSSPGGGTEAFF. The whole variable domain, filled in from reference TRBV7-9 and TRBJ1-1, reads DTGVSQNPRHKITKRGQNVTFRCDPISEHNRLYWYRQTLGQGPEFLTYFQNEAQLEKSRLLSDRFSAERPKGSFSTLEIQRTEQGDSAMYLCASSSPGGGTEAFFGQGTRLTVV.

The chain links TRBV28 to TRBJ2-5, with 7 bases lining up with TRBD2. CDR3 size: 15 residues. The ends lost 4 bases at V and 4 bases at J; junction bases unmatched: 9. The germline gives CDR1 MDHEN, CDR2 SYDVKM. The CDR3 DNA is TGTGCCAGCAGTTCACCGGCGGGAGTAGGAGAGACCCAGTACTTC. Amino acids: CASSSPAGVGETQYF.

This chain links TRBV13 with TRBJ2-7; D gene uncertain. Looked up from germline, CDR1 is PRHDT and CDR2 is FYEKMQ (reference sequence). The CDR3 runs to 16 residues. V was clipped by 2 bases and J by 2 bases, with 16 bases between them. The DNA of the CDR3 is TGTGCCAGCAGCTTAAGCTGGGGTGGCAGTACCTACGAGCAGTACTTC. As protein: CASSLSWGGSTYEQYF.

The V and J genes are TRBV23-1 and TRBJ1-1; D not certain. TRBV23-1 is recorded as an ORF, its role being uncertain. The V gene lost 3 bases and the J gene lost 1 base, with 12 bases spanning the gap. The CDR3 has 15 residues. DNA of the CDR3: TGCGCCAGCAGTCATTTTAAGGGTTGGAACACTGAAGCTTTCTTT. Protein product: CASSHFKGWNTEAFF.

The chain has TRBV5-1 and TRBJ1-2, with 10 positions matching TRBD1. The trim removed 7 bases at V and 1 base at J, leaving 7 bases unmatched. The CDR3 spans 15 residues. Germline CDR1 is SGHRS and CDR2 is YFSETQ. This CDR3 reads CASATGTGVNYGYTF. The DNA of the CDR3 is TGCGCCAGCGCCACCGGGACAGGGGTTAACTATGGCTACACCTTC.

The chain employs TRBV30 and TRBJ2-3; TRBD2 might be the D (5 bases). Per germline, CDR1 GTSNPN and CDR2 SVGIG (reference sequence). The CDR3 has 13 amino acids. The ends were cut back, 3 bases at V and 4 bases at J, with 11 bases in the middle. The CDR3 sequence is CAWRLAAPDTQYF. CDR3 DNA sequence: TGTGCCTGGAGGCTAGCTGCCCCAGATACGCAGTATTTT.

The chain's CDR3 is CASSQDPPGDLKNIQYF. CDR3 DNA sequence: TGCGCCAGCAGCCAAGACCCCCCGGGAGACCTGAAAAACATTCAGTACTTC. This rearrangement joins TRBV4-1 to TRBJ2-4; maybe TRBD2 (6 bases). This CDR3 has 17 amino acids. In germline, CDR1 is MGHRA, CDR2 YSYEKL. V was cut by 0 bases and J by 4 bases, with 16 bases left in between.

The chain combines TRBV27 with TRBJ2-7, with 8 bases matching TRBD1. This CDR3 region has 17 residues. V lost 2 bases and J lost 5; bases outside the gene matches: 14. Germline CDR1 and CDR2: MNHEY and SMNVEV (reference sequence). The CDR3 protein is CASSLAVTGGIRNEQYF. The CDR3 region has the DNA TGTGCCAGCAGTTTAGCGGTAACAGGGGGGATTCGGAACGAGCAGTACTTC.

The V gene is TRBV7-8, the J gene TRBJ2-5; D is possibly TRBD1 (5 bases). The CDR3 has 17 residues. The V gene lost 8 bases and the J gene lost 0 bases, with 22 bases spanning the gap. The germline V gene encodes CDR1 SGHVS and CDR2 FQNEAQ. The DNA for the CDR3 is TGTGCCAGCTCAAAACGTGTGGGGCGGACGTACCAAGAGACCCAGTACTTC. It yields the protein CASSKRVGRTYQETQYF.

This chain uses TRBV27 with TRBJ1-2, with unresolved D. This CDR3 is 13 amino acids long. Germline V gene lookup returns CDR1 MNHEY and CDR2 SMNVEV (reference sequence). V was clipped by 2 bases and J by 7 bases, with 11 bases between them. CDR3: CASSLVDPAGYTF. The DNA of the CDR3 is TGTGCCAGCAGTTTAGTAGACCCCGCTGGCTACACCTTC.

The genes are TRBV4-1 and TRBJ1-1; D possibly corresponds to TRBD1 (5 bases). V lost 0 bases to trimming and J lost 4 bases, with 9 bases between them. Germline assignment: CDR1 MGHRA and CDR2 YSYEKL. CDR3 size: 14 residues. This chain's CDR3 is CASSQDRVPTEAFF. The CDR3, as DNA: TGCGCCAGCAGCCAAGACAGGGTTCCCACTGAAGCTTTCTTT.